A single sample gave rise to the 11 T cell receptor beta chains below, sequenced in a study of follicular helper T cells after annual influenza vaccination (dated by TCRdb to the late 2010s). Libraries were made using the immunoSEQ multiplex PCR assay. TCRdb took over this immuneACCESS table, retaining in-frame rearrangements with V and J assigned. Such tables are incomplete; in checked studies, under half of the missing clones stem from an unresolved V gene, and the remainder is unexplained. This sample lists around 25,000 clones; roughly 80% were detected once. The ten biggest clones cover approximately 1.1% of the sample. This specimen's time point label, interpreted: 2014-2015 season, pre-vaccination. The sample here was CXCR5+ CD38- circulating T follicular helper cells from blood, taken on the day of influenza vaccination. Reading the label with the study, this specimen's cell subset or site is: circulating Tfh, non-naive CD4+CXCR5+PD-1+ (ICOS+CD38+ or ICOS-CD38-). All receptors come from an adult who received the influenza vaccine.

This chain links TRBV30 with TRBJ2-7; 7 bases map to TRBD1. This CDR3 spans 13 amino acids. The V segment lost 7 bases and the J segment 2 bases; nucleotides outside the gene matches: 8. From germline, CDR1 is GTSNPN and CDR2 SVGIG (reference sequence). The CDR3 is CAYRQGATYEQYF. CDR3 in DNA: TGTGCCTACCGACAGGGTGCAACCTACGAGCAGTACTTC.

Remarks on this clone: The same CDR3 can be traced to other DNA sequences in this sample. The chain is built from TRBV28 and TRBJ2-7; no definite D call. This CDR3 comprises 10 residues. The V and J ends lost 6 bases and 3 bases respectively, with 3 bases between them. CDR1 and CDR2 (germline): MDHEN, SYDVKM. The CDR3 DNA sequence: TGTGCCAGCAGCCGCTACGAGCAGTACTTC. Its translation: CASSRYEQYF. Complete variable domain (other parts from reference TRBV28 and TRBJ2-7): DVKVTQSSRYLVKRTGEKVFLECVQDMDHENMFWYRQDPGLGLRLIYFSYDVKMKEKGDIPEGYSVSREKKERFSLILESASTNQTSMYLCASSRYEQYFGPGTRLTVT.

The chain joins TRBV23-1 to TRBJ2-1; the D is unclear. TRBV23-1 falls under the ORF class, with uncertain function. The CDR3 covers 15 residues. Deletions cut 0 bases from V and 4 bases from J, with 10 bases between. The CDR3 protein is CASSQSKKEYNEQFF. Written as DNA, the CDR3 is TGCGCCAGCAGTCAATCTAAGAAGGAGTACAATGAGCAGTTCTTC.

The chain uses TRBV11-2 and TRBJ2-5; TRBD2 might be the D (5 bases). The J call is doubtful: the DNA matches TRBJ2-7 better. The CDR3 has 15 residues. Per germline, CDR1 SGHAT and CDR2 FQNNGV. The CDR3 region is CASSPEGRVGGEQYF. CDR3 nucleotide sequence: TGTGCCAGCAGCCCAGAAGGCAGAGTTGGAGGCGAGCAGTACTTC.

This clone was detected once. The chain is built from TRBV27 and TRBJ1-1; no firm D call. Between the trimmed V and J ends, which lost 7 bases and 2 bases, there was a span of 14 bases. The V gene's germline CDR1 is MNHEY and CDR2 SMNVEV (reference sequence). This CDR3 region has 14 residues. The CDR3 is CASTALGSNTEAFF. CDR3 in DNA: TGTGCCAGCACCGCGCTCGGGTCCAACACTGAAGCTTTCTTT.

The rearrangement uses TRBV28 and TRBJ2-1; 14 bases line up with TRBD2. V gave up 7 bases and J gave up 7 bases; unmatched junction bases: 6. The length of the CDR3 is 15 residues. Germline loops: CDR1 MDHEN, CDR2 SYDVKM. CDR3 region: CASTRGTSGRNEQFF. CDR3 coding DNA: TGTGCCAGCACCCGGGGGACTAGCGGGAGAAATGAGCAGTTCTTC.

The chain recombines TRBV5-6 with TRBJ1-1, with TRBD1 matching over 11 bases. The CDR3 sequence is 16 residues long. Looked up from germline, CDR1 is SGHDT and CDR2 is YYEEEE. Germline trimming cut 2 bases from V and 0 bases from J; bases unmatched to any gene: 3. The CDR3 coding sequence is TGTGCCAGCAGCTTCGGGACAGGGGGTATGAACACTGAAGCTTTCTTT. This translates into CASSFGTGGMNTEAFF. The entire variable domain, with the rest obtained from reference TRBV5-6 and TRBJ1-1, is as follows: DAGVTQSPTHLIKTRGQQVTLRCSPKSGHDTVSWYQQALGQGPQFIFQYYEEEERQRGNFPDRFSGHQFPNYSSELNVNALLLGDSALYLCASSFGTGGMNTEAFFGQGTRLTVV.

As to this clone: The same CDR3 can be traced to other DNA sequences in this sample. V usage is TRBV27 and J usage is TRBJ1-1, with 9 positions matching TRBD1. The CDR3 is made up of 18 amino acids. Germline assignment: CDR1 MNHEY and CDR2 SMNVEV (reference sequence). V lost 0 bases and J lost 1; bases outside the gene matches: 9. CDR3 residues: CASSLSYGTGLPNTEAFF. The CDR3 DNA sequence: TGTGCCAGCAGTTTATCTTACGGGACAGGGTTGCCGAACACTGAAGCTTTCTTT.

The gene calls are TRBV7-9 and TRBJ1-3; the D gene is possibly TRBD1 (5 bases). Per the germline V gene, CDR1 is SEHNR and CDR2 is FQNEAQ (reference sequence). The CDR3 is 14 amino acids. V lost 5 bases to trimming and J lost 9 bases, with 17 bases between them. Written as DNA, the CDR3 is TGTGCCAGCAGCCGTTTGGGGCCGACTGGCACCATATATTTT. Its translation: CASSRLGPTGTIYF. Filled out from reference TRBV7-9 and TRBJ1-3, the complete variable domain reads DTGVSQNPRHKITKRGQNVTFRCDPISEHNRLYWYRQTLGQGPEFLTYFQNEAQLEKSRLLSDRFSAERPKGSFSTLEIQRTEQGDSAMYLCASSRLGPTGTIYFGEGSWLTVV.

The chain joins TRBV7-2 to TRBJ1-5; D is possibly TRBD1 (6 bases). From germline, CDR1 is SGHTA and CDR2 FQGNSA. Trimming stripped 4 bases from V and 7 bases from J, with 14 bases between. The length of the CDR3 is 14 residues. In DNA form, the CDR3 reads TGTGCCAGCAGCTCCGGGACACGAAGACAGCCCCAGCATTTT. Translated, it gives CASSSGTRRQPQHF. Variable domain in full (rest from reference TRBV7-2 and TRBJ1-5): GAGVSQSPSNKVTEKGKDVELRCDPISGHTALYWYRQSLGQGLEFLIYFQGNSAPDKSGLPSDRFSAERTGGSVSTLTIQRTQQEDSAVYLCASSSGTRRQPQHFGDGTRLSIL.

The rearrangement links TRBV11-2 to TRBJ1-1, with D unresolved. V was trimmed by 5 bases and J by 3 bases, leaving 10 bases between them. The CDR3 spans 13 residues. Germline values: CDR1 SGHAT, CDR2 FQNNGV. The CDR3 loop is CASSLRGDTEAFF. The CDR3 coding sequence is TGTGCCAGCAGCCTCCGCGGGGACACTGAAGCTTTCTTT.